Shown below are 20 T cell receptor beta chains from a single sample sequenced in a study of CD8 T cells in Susac syndrome (dated by TCRdb to about 2019). Libraries were built with the immunoSEQ multiplex PCR assay. RNA was extracted using the RNeasy kit, and roughly 0.45 to 1 microgram was reverse transcribed with random hexamers. Through fastp at Q25 and MiXCR, TCRdb rebuilt clones from the public reads, retaining in-frame beta chains. Each entry is one CDR3 protein sequence, shown with its most common DNA and genes. This sample lists approximately 160,000 distinct CDR3 sequences; roughly 94% were detected once. The biggest ten clones account for 0.08% to 0.095% of the sample. The sample taken for sequencing was CD4+ T cells from PBMCs. The receptors here all came from a human donor with multiple sclerosis.

The rearrangement uses TRBV7-8 and TRBJ2-5; D not certain. Germline values: CDR1 SGHVS, CDR2 FQNEAQ. The CDR3 loop spans 12 amino acids. The V gene lost 3 bases and the J gene lost 5 bases, with 7 bases spanning the gap. As DNA, the CDR3 is TGTGCCAGCAGCTTTTTGGCCGAGACCCAGTACTTC. Residues: CASSFLAETQYF.

The chain carries TRBV4-3 and TRBJ1-3; D call uncertain. This CDR3 comprises 17 residues. V was shortened by 0 bases and J by 1 base, with 13 bases between the two germline ends. Germline V gene data show CDR1 as LGHNA and CDR2 as YSLEER. The CDR3 loop is CASSQDSRGSSGNTIYF. Here the CDR3 DNA reads TGCGCCAGCAGCCAAGATTCGCGGGGTTCGTCTGGAAACACCATATATTTT.

V usage is TRBV5-1 and J usage is TRBJ2-5; TRBD2 matches 8 bases. This CDR3 spans 17 amino acids. The germline V gene has CDR1 SGHRS and CDR2 YFSETQ. The V and J ends lost 4 bases and 4 bases, in that order; junction bases with no gene match: 15. The CDR3 protein is CASSVDGRAKGRETQYF. CDR3 in DNA: TGCGCCAGCAGCGTGGACGGGAGGGCCAAGGGTAGAGAGACCCAGTACTTC.

The rearrangement links TRBV3-1 to TRBJ1-1, with TRBD1 as a possible D gene (6 bases). V was trimmed by 4 bases and J by 4 bases, leaving 16 bases between them. CDR1 and CDR2 from the germline V gene are LGHDT and YNNKEL (reference sequence). The CDR3 covers 15 residues. The CDR3 region is CASSLGQGRITEAFF. The CDR3 nucleotides are TGTGCCAGCAGCCTCGGGCAGGGGAGGATCACTGAAGCTTTCTTT.

The chain has TRBV18 and TRBJ2-2; 10 bases fit TRBD1. This CDR3 is 16 amino acids long. J gave up 3 bases and V 3 bases, and 4 bases lay outside the gene matches. Germline CDR1 and CDR2: KGHSH and LQKENI. DNA for the CDR3: TGTGCCAGCTCACCTCGACAGGGGGCGGACACCGGGGAGCTGTTTTTT. This encodes CASSPRQGADTGELFF.

V gene TRBV7-9 combines with J gene TRBJ1-2; D ambiguous. The ends were cut back, 5 bases at V and 14 bases at J, with 24 bases in the middle. Germline V gene data show CDR1 as SEHNR and CDR2 as FQNEAQ (reference sequence). The CDR3 has 14 amino acids. CDR3 in amino acids: CASSPTHNSLWLTF. The CDR3 DNA sequence: TGTGCCAGCAGCCCCACACACAACTCCCTATGGTTGACCTTC.

V usage is TRBV20-1 and J usage is TRBJ2-5; 9 positions match TRBD1. The CDR3 extends over 13 amino acids. Germline CDR1 DFQATT, CDR2 SNEGSKA (reference sequence). The CDR3 DNA reads TGCAGGGTTGACGGGACAGGGCAAGAGACCCAGTACTTC. Translation gives CRVDGTGQETQYF.

The rearrangement uses TRBV20-1 and TRBJ1-4, with no clear D. The CDR3 contains 13 residues. CDR1 DFQATT and CDR2 SNEGSKA come from the germline V gene (reference sequence). V was shortened by 0 bases and J by 12 bases, with 14 bases between the two germline ends. The CDR3, as DNA: TGCAGTGCTAGAGATCGGAGCCCCGGTGAACTGTTTTTT. Translating it yields CSARDRSPGELFF.

The chain combines TRBV7-6 with TRBJ2-2; D is undetermined. V gave up 1 base and J gave up 5 bases, with 8 bases separating them. Germline values: CDR1 SGHVS, CDR2 FNYEAQ. This CDR3 has 14 residues. The CDR3 spells CASSLGHLTGELFF. The CDR3 nucleotides read TGTGCCAGCAGCTTAGGTCACCTAACCGGGGAGCTGTTTTTT.

J is TRBJ2-7 and V is TRBV6-2 or TRBV6-3; TRBD1 is a possible D gene (6 bases). The germline gives CDR1 MNHEY, CDR2 SVGEGT. CDR3 length equals 12 residues. Trimming removed 9 bases at V and 5 bases at J, with 14 bases between. The CDR3 loop reads CARRQGLDEQYF. The CDR3 DNA reads TGTGCCAGACGTCAGGGGCTAGACGAGCAGTACTTC.

This chain connects TRBV19 to TRBJ2-5, with a weak D call TRBD2 (6 bases). The length of the CDR3 is 14 residues. Germline CDR1 is LNHDA and CDR2 is SQIVND (reference sequence). Trimming took off 6 bases at V and 6 bases at J, with 17 bases between the two ends. CDR3 sequence (DNA): TGTGCCAGTAGCAATTCCCAGGGACTGAAGACCCAGTACTTC. It encodes CASSNSQGLKTQYF.

V usage is TRBV7-2 and J usage is TRBJ2-3; D is unclear. The CDR3 loop spans 14 amino acids. The ends were cut back, 5 bases at V and 3 bases at J, with 12 bases in the middle. CDR1 SGHTA and CDR2 FQGNSA come from the germline V gene. CDR3 sequence (DNA): TGTGCCAGCAGCCCCACCGTCAGGACAGATACGCAGTATTTT. Translating it yields CASSPTVRTDTQYF.

The chain combines TRBV7-2 with TRBJ1-4, with D unclear. Germline V gene lookup returns CDR1 SGHTA and CDR2 FQGNSA. CDR3 size: 15 residues. V lost 5 bases and J 2 bases, leaving 12 bases between the germline ends. CDR3 bases: TGTGCCAGCAGCCCGAAGTTCGGCACTAATGAAAAACTGTTTTTT. This translates into CASSPKFGTNEKLFF.

The rearrangement links TRBV4-1 to TRBJ2-1, with D tentatively TRBD2 (6 bases). Germline V gene lookup returns CDR1 MGHRA and CDR2 YSYEKL. The CDR3 is 15 residues long. Trimming shortened V by 5 bases and J by 3 bases, and 14 bases separated the two germline ends. The CDR3 nucleotides read TGCGCCAGCAGCGACCGGCTAGCGTACTACAATGAGCAGTTCTTC. Residues: CASSDRLAYYNEQFF.

J is TRBJ1-2 and V is TRBV20-1; D call uncertain. The CDR3 is 15 amino acids. The germline V gene encodes CDR1 DFQATT and CDR2 SNEGSKA (reference sequence). V was trimmed by 6 bases and J by 5 bases, leaving 22 bases between them. The CDR3 is CSADPPDYSEYGYTF. The CDR3, as DNA: TGCAGTGCCGATCCCCCCGACTACTCCGAATATGGCTACACCTTC.

The rearrangement joins TRBV30 to TRBJ1-3; D unclear. The V end lost 1 base, the J end lost 0 bases, and 4 bases lay between the germline ends. Germline V gene data show CDR1 as GTSNPN and CDR2 as SVGIG (reference sequence). The CDR3 sequence is 13 residues long. CDR3 region: CAWSGVSGNTIYF. The CDR3, as DNA: TGTGCCTGGAGTGGGGTCTCTGGAAACACCATATATTTT.

This sequence joins TRBV6-1 and TRBJ2-7; 11 nucleotides agree with TRBD2. CDR3 length equals 13 residues. The V segment lost 11 bases and the J segment 7 bases; nucleotides outside the gene matches: 10. CDR1 MNHNS and CDR2 SASEGT come from the germline V gene. The CDR3 DNA reads as TGTGCCGTCCTACTAGCGGGAGAACGTGAGCAGTACTTC. As protein: CAVLLAGEREQYF.

The chain employs TRBV19 and TRBJ1-5; D is perhaps TRBD1 (5 bases). Looked up from germline, CDR1 is LNHDA and CDR2 is SQIVND (reference sequence). Trimming took off 7 bases at V and 1 base at J, with 14 bases between the two ends. This CDR3 has 15 residues. The CDR3 spells CASTLGLWSNQPQHF. CDR3 DNA sequence: TGTGCCAGTACCCTGGGACTTTGGAGCAATCAGCCCCAGCATTTT.

The chain joins TRBV9 to TRBJ2-7; perhaps TRBD1 as D (5 bases). The CDR3 contains 14 residues. The V end lost 0 bases, the J end lost 1 base, and 8 bases lay between the germline ends. Looked up from germline, CDR1 is SGDLS and CDR2 is YYNGEE. The CDR3: CASSVEDMSYEQYF. The CDR3 DNA sequence: TGTGCCAGCAGCGTAGAGGACATGTCCTACGAGCAGTACTTC.

J is TRBJ2-7 and V is TRBV18, with D tentatively TRBD1 (6 bases). Per the germline V gene, CDR1 is KGHSH and CDR2 is LQKENI. The V end was cut by 3 bases, the J end by 3 bases, with 9 bases between. There are 13 residues in the CDR3. CDR3 amino acids: CASSPSTGYEQYF. In DNA form, the CDR3 reads TGTGCCAGCTCACCTTCGACAGGCTACGAGCAGTACTTC.